Listed below are T cell receptor beta chains from one sample, sequenced in a study of beta chain features in type 1 diabetes. The assay was immunoSEQ multiplex PCR, and TCRdb's table has in-frame clones only and misses some. The sample lists 230,000 or so clones, roughly 17% seen once, with 0.07% to 0.095% in the top ten. Sequenced: naive CD4+ T cells from blood. Source of these receptors: a man between 25 and 39 years old with type 1 diabetes. The CDR3 runs from the conserved cysteine through the conserved F or W. D genes are given only for firm matches. The size entry is marked missing in some rows and otherwise reads once, few, many or a size class.

j_call v_call clone_size cdr3_length d_call cdr3_nt cdr3_aa
TRBJ2-3 TRBV30 few 14 NA TGTGCCTGGAGTCGGAACACCTTCACAGATACGCAGTGTTTT CAWSRNTFTDTQCF
TRBJ2-4 TRBV27 few 14 NA TGTGCCAGCAGTCCAGTCGGGTTGGGGAACATTCAGTACTTC CASSPVGLGNIQYF
TRBJ2-5 TRBV30 few 12 NA TGTGCCTGGACAGGGCCCGCAGAGACCCAGTACTTC CAWTGPAETQYF
TRBJ1-1 TRBV27 NA 13 NA TGTGCCAGCAGTCCCACTGGGAACACTGAAGCTTTCTTT CASSPTGNTEAFF
TRBJ1-4 TRBV18 NA 12 NA TGTGCCAGCTCCCGAGGGAAAGAAAAACTGTTTTTT CASSRGKEKLFF
TRBJ2-5 TRBV4-2 few 16 TRBD1 TGTGCCAGCAGCCAAGGGGACAGGGGGGAGTCAGAGACCCAGTACTTC CASSQGDRGESETQYF
TRBJ2-3 TRBV9 NA 15 TRBD1 TGTGCCAGCAGCGTAGACAGGGGGCGGGCAGATACGCAGTATTTT CASSVDRGRADTQYF
TRBJ1-2 TRBV4-2 few 14 NA TGTGCCAGCAGCCCGGGACCATCAACGGATGGCTACACCTTC CASSPGPSTDGYTF
TRBJ2-7 TRBV9 NA 17 NA TGTGCCAGCAGCGTTGGGTCAGGCAATCTCCAGACCTACGAGCAGTACTTC CASSVGSGNLQTYEQYF
TRBJ2-1 TRBV29-1 few 12 NA TGCAGCGTTGAAGTAGCGTACAATGAGCAGTTCTTC CSVEVAYNEQFF
TRBJ2-1 TRBV7-2 few 18 TRBD2 TGTGCCAGCAGCTTAATATTAGTGAGGGCTAGCGGGGGATATGAGCAGTTCTTC CASSLILVRASGGYEQFF
TRBJ2-5 TRBV29-1 NA 13 TRBD2 TGCAGCGGGGCTAGCGGGGGTGCGGAGACCCAGTACTTC CSGASGGAETQYF
TRBJ2-7 TRBV18 few 15 NA TGTGCCAGCTCACCAGGGACGTCAGCATCCTACGAGCAGTACTTC CASSPGTSASYEQYF
TRBJ2-7 TRBV18 NA 14 NA TGTGCCAGCTCTCCAGGGGCGCAGGAGGGGGAGCAGTACTTC CASSPGAQEGEQYF
TRBJ2-1 TRBV5-1 NA 18 TRBD1 TGCGCCAGCAGCTTGTTTCGTGCCGGGACAGGGATCTACAATGAGCAGTTCTTC CASSLFRAGTGIYNEQFF
TRBJ2-3 TRBV15 once 15 TRBD1 TGTGCCACCAGCAGAGCAACAGGGGGCACAGATACGCAGTATTTT CATSRATGGTDTQYF
TRBJ2-1 TRBV30 NA 15 TRBD1 TGTGCCTGGACCCCGGGGGACAGGGGTAGGAATGAGCAGTTCTTC CAWTPGDRGRNEQFF
TRBJ2-2 TRBV2 few 13 NA TGTGCCAGCATAACAGTCCCAGCGGGGGAGCTGTTTTTT CASITVPAGELFF
TRBJ2-7 TRBV7-9 NA 14 TRBD1 TGTGCCAGCAGCCGGGACAGGGGAACCTACGAGCAGTACTTC CASSRDRGTYEQYF
TRBJ2-7 TRBV30 NA 14 TRBD2 TGTGCCTCCACAGGCCGGCGGGAGTATTACGAGCAGTACTTC CASTGRREYYEQYF
TRBJ2-4 TRBV29-1 few 13 NA TGCAGCGTGGCGTCGGTAGCCAAAAACATTCAGTACTTC CSVASVAKNIQYF
TRBJ1-4 TRBV11-2 NA 13 NA TGTGCCAGCAGCTTTTCAACTAATGAAAAACTGTTTTTT CASSFSTNEKLFF
TRBJ2-6 TRBV6-5 NA 15 NA TGTGCCAGCAGTTACTCTGGGGCTGGGGCCAACGTCCTGACTTTC CASSYSGAGANVLTF
TRBJ2-1 TRBV10-3 few 12 NA TGTGCCATCAGTGAAGAAAACAATGAGCAGTTCTTC CAISEENNEQFF
TRBJ1-5 TRBV6-5 NA 14 NA TGTGCCAGCAGTACCGGGAGGCGCAATCAGCCCCAGCATTTT CASSTGRRNQPQHF
TRBJ2-3 TRBV2 few 14 TRBD1 TGTGCCAGCACCGACAGGGTCGGGACAGATACGCAGTATTTT CASTDRVGTDTQYF
TRBJ1-4 TRBV28 NA 12 NA TGTGCCAGCAGATCACTCACTGAAAAACTGTTTTTT CASRSLTEKLFF
TRBJ2-7 TRBV10-3 NA 11 NA TGTGCCATCAGCAACTCCTACGAGCAGTACTTC CAISNSYEQYF
TRBJ2-7 TRBV4-2 NA 16 NA TGTGCCAGCAGCCAAGATCGCGGGCAGGGAGAGCGCGAGCAGTACTTC CASSQDRGQGEREQYF
TRBJ2-7 TRBV5-1 NA 14 NA TGCGCCAGCAGTCAGGACAGCGGTTCCTACGAGCAGTACTTC CASSQDSGSYEQYF
TRBJ2-7 TRBV28 NA 12 NA TGTGCCAGCATTTCGAGCTCCTACGAGCAGTACTTC CASISSSYEQYF
TRBJ2-2 TRBV2 NA 13 TRBD1 TGTGCCACAGGACAGGGATTGACCGGGGAGCTGTTTTTT CATGQGLTGELFF
TRBJ1-4 TRBV2 NA 11 NA TGTGCCAGCAGAGAATCTGAAAAACTGTTTTTT CASRESEKLFF
TRBJ2-5 TRBV7-7 NA 14 NA TGTGCTAGCAGCTCCCCTAAGGGCGGGGAGACCCAGTACTTC CASSSPKGGETQYF
TRBJ2-3 TRBV29-1 few 14 TRBD2 TGCAGCGCCCTAGCGGGGATACGCACAGATACGCAGTATTTT CSALAGIRTDTQYF
TRBJ2-3 TRBV30 few 12 NA TGTGCCTGGGGCGGAGGGACAGATACGCAGTATTTT CAWGGGTDTQYF
TRBJ1-3 TRBV29-1 few 11 NA TGCAGCGTTTTTGGGGGGAACACCATATATTTT CSVFGGNTIYF
TRBJ2-1 TRBV7-2 NA 15 NA TGTGCCAGCAGCTTGTTGGGGAGCTCCTACAATGAGCAGTTCTTC CASSLLGSSYNEQFF
TRBJ1-1 TRBV9 few 15 TRBD1 TGTGCCAGCAGCGCCCAGGGACAGATGAACACTGAAGCTTTCTTT CASSAQGQMNTEAFF
TRBJ2-7 TRBV7-2 few 15 NA TGTGCCAGCAGCCCGACCGGGACCCCCTCGGACGAGCAGTACTTC CASSPTGTPSDEQYF
TRBJ2-1 TRBV6-5 NA 12 NA TGTGCCAGCAGTTACAAACTGGCTACACTGTTCTTC CASSYKLATLFF
TRBJ2-7 TRBV28 few 13 TRBD1 TGTGCCAGCAGCTCGGGACAGAGCTACGAGCAGTACTTC CASSSGQSYEQYF
TRBJ1-3 TRBV30 few 12 NA TGTGCCTGGACAGCTTCTGGAAACACCATATATTTT CAWTASGNTIYF
TRBJ2-7 TRBV4-1 few 16 TRBD2 TGCGCCAGCAGCCAAGGGCCGGGACTAGCAACCTACGAGCAGTACTTC CASSQGPGLATYEQYF
TRBJ2-5 TRBV28 NA 10 NA TGTGCCAGCAGTTCCTCTATTCAGTACTTC CASSSSIQYF
TRBJ2-5 TRBV27 few 15 TRBD2 TGTGCCAGCGGGTTGACGGGAGGGCCATGGGAGACCCAGTACTTC CASGLTGGPWETQYF
TRBJ2-2 TRBV29-1 NA 15 NA TGCAGCGTTGAAGATCTACAGGCGGGCGCCGGGGAGCTGTTTTTT CSVEDLQAGAGELFF
TRBJ2-4 TRBV9 few 19 TRBD2 TGTGCCAGCAGCGTAGGAGGGGTTAGCGGGGGTCTAGCCAAAAACATTCAGTACTTC CASSVGGVSGGLAKNIQYF
TRBJ2-3 TRBV7-2 NA 16 NA TGTGCCAGCAGCCCCAGTTGGGCGCGGGGCACAGATACGCAGTATTTT CASSPSWARGTDTQYF
TRBJ2-7 TRBV2 NA 13 TRBD1 TGTGCCAGCAGAGGGACAGGGACCTACGAGCAGTACTTC CASRGTGTYEQYF
TRBJ2-3 TRBV29-1 NA 12 TRBD1 TGCAGCGTGATACACAGGGGAGATACGCAGTATTTT CSVIHRGDTQYF
TRBJ2-1 TRBV4-1 NA 13 NA TGCGCCAGCAGCCATCCCGCCTACAATGAGCAGTTCTTC CASSHPAYNEQFF
TRBJ2-7 TRBV7-9 few 18 TRBD1 TGTGCCAGCAGCGCCTCCGGGACAGGGAATTCACGTTCCTACGAGCAGTACTTC CASSASGTGNSRSYEQYF
TRBJ2-1 TRBV18 NA 13 NA TGTGCCAGCTCACCACCCTCTAGAAAGGAGCAGTTCTTC CASSPPSRKEQFF